This TCR beta chain was identified in a study of T cells in Graves' hyperthyroidism and ophthalmopathy. The table lists this clonotype with many counts. With V trimmed by 5 bases and J by 4 bases, 10 bases remained unmatched. The CDR3 is 15 amino acids. From germline, CDR1 is SGHAT and CDR2 FQDESV (reference sequence). The CDR3 regions of TCR beta were amplified from RNA transcripts. The HTBI set primed first-round TCR CDR3 RT-PCR. TCRdb processed the multiplex PCR reads anew with MiXCR; each CDR3 protein has one entry. Of approximately 330,000 distinct CDR3 sequences listed, 15% to 20% are singletons.

V gene TRBV11-1 combines with J gene TRBJ2-5; 7 nucleotides agree with TRBD2. This TCR was sampled from a woman aged 45-65 years with Graves' hyperthyroidism. Source material: blood. CDR3 sequence: CASSPRGRVGETQYF. The CDR3 DNA sequence: TGTGCCAGCAGCCCCCGCGGGAGAGTTGGAGAGACCCAGTACTTC.